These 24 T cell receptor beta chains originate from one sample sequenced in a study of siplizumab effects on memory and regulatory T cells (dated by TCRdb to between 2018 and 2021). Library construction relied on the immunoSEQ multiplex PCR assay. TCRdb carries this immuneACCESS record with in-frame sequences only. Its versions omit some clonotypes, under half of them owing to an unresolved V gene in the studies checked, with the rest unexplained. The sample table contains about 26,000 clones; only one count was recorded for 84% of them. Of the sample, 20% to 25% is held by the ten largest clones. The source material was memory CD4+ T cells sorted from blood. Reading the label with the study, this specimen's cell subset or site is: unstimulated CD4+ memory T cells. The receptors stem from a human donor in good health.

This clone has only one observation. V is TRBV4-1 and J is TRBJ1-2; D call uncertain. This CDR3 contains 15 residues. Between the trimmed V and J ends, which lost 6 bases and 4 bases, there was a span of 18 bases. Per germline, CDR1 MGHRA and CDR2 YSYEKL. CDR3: CASRPATFPVYGYTF. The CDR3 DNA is TGCGCCAGCAGACCGGCGACATTTCCCGTCTATGGCTACACCTTC.

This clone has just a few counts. The CDR3 sequence: CASSLYRGRDSPLHF. As DNA, the CDR3 is TGTGCCAGCAGTTTATATCGGGGGCGGGATTCACCCCTCCACTTT. V is TRBV27 and J is TRBJ1-6, with a weak D call TRBD1 (6 bases). The V end was cut by 1 base, the J end by 8 bases, with 12 bases between. The CDR3 length is 15 residues. The germline V gene encodes CDR1 MNHEY and CDR2 SMNVEV (reference sequence).

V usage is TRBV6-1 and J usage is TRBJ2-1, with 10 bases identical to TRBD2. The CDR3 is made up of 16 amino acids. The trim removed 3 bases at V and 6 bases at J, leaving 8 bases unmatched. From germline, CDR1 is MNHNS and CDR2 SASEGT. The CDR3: CASSELAGGWTNEQFF. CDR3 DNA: TGTGCCAGCAGTGAGTTAGCGGGAGGATGGACCAATGAGCAGTTCTTC.

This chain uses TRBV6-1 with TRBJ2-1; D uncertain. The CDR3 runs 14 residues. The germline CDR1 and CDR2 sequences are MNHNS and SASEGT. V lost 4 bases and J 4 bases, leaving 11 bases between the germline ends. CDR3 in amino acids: CASSVLRQYNEQFF. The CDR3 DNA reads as TGTGCCAGCAGTGTGTTGCGCCAATACAATGAGCAGTTCTTC.

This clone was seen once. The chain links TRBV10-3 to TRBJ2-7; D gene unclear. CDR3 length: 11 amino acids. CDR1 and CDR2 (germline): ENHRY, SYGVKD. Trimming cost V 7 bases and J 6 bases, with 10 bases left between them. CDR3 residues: CAIKISSEQYF. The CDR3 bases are TGTGCCATCAAAATTTCGTCCGAGCAGTACTTC.

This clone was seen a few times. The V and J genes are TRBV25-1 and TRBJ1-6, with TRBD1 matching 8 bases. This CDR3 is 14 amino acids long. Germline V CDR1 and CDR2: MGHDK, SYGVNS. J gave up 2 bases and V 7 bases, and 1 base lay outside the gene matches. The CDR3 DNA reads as TGTGCCAGCAAGGACAGGGCCTATAATTCACCCCTCCACTTT. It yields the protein CASKDRAYNSPLHF.

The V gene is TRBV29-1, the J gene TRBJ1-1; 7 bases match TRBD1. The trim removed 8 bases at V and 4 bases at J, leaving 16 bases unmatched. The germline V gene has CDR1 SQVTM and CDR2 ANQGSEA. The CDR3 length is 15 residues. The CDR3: CSLRGRGLGTTEAFF. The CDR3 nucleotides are TGCAGCCTCCGGGGGAGGGGGCTTGGGACCACTGAAGCTTTCTTT.

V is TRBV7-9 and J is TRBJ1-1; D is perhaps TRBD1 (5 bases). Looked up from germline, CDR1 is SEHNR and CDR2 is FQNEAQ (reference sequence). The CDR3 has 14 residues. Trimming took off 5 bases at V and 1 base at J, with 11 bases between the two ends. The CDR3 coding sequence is TGTGCCAGCAGCCCCCACGGGGGGAACACTGAAGCTTTCTTT. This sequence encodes CASSPHGGNTEAFF.

As DNA, the CDR3 is TGTGCCAGCAGTTTCATCCGGAACACCGGGGAGCTGTTTTTT. Translation gives CASSFIRNTGELFF. The chain couples TRBV6-6 to TRBJ2-2; D is ambiguous. This CDR3 is 14 amino acids long. Looked up from germline, CDR1 is MNHNY and CDR2 is SVGAGI (reference sequence). V lost 4 bases and J 1 base, leaving 7 bases between the germline ends.

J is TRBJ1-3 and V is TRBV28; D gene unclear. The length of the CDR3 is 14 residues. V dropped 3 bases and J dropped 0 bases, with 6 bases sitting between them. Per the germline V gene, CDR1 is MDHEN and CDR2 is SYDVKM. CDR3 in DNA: TGTGCCAGCAGTTTGGGGAACTCTGGAAACACCATATATTTT. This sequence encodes CASSLGNSGNTIYF.

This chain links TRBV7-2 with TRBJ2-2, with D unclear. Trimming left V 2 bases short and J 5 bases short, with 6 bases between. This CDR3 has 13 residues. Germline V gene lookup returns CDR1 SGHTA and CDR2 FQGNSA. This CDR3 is CASSLHGTGELFF. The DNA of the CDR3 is TGTGCCAGCAGCTTACACGGGACCGGGGAGCTGTTTTTT.

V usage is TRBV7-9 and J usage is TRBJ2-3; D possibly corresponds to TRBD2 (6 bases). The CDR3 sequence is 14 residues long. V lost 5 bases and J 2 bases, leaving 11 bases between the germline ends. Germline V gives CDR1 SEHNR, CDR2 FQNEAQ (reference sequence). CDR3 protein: CASSHGRFTDTQYF. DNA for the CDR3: TGTGCCAGCAGCCACGGGAGATTCACAGATACGCAGTATTTT.

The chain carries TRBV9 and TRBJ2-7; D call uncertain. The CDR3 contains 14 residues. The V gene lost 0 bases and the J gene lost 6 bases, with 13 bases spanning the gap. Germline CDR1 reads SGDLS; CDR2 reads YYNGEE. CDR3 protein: CASSVGPERSEQYF. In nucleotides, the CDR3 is TGTGCCAGCAGCGTAGGGCCAGAACGCAGCGAGCAGTACTTC.

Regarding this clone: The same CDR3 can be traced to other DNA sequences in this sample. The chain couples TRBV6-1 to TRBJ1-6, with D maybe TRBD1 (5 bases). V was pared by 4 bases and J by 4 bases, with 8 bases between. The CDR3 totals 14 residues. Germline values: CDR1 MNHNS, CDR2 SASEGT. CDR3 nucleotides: TGTGCCAGCAGTGCGGGGCCTTATAATTCACCCCTCCACTTT. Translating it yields CASSAGPYNSPLHF.

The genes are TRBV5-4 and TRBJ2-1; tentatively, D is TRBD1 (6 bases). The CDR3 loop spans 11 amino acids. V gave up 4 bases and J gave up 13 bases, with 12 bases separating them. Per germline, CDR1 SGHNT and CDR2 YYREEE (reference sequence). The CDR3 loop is CASSNDRRQFF. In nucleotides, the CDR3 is TGTGCCAGCAGCAATGACAGGAGACAGTTCTTC.

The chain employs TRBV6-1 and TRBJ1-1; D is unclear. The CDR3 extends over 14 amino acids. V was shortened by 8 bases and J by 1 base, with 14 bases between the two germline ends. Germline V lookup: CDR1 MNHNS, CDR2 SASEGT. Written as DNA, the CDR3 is TGTGCCAGCGTAACTGGTAGATGGAACACTGAAGCTTTCTTT. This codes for CASVTGRWNTEAFF.

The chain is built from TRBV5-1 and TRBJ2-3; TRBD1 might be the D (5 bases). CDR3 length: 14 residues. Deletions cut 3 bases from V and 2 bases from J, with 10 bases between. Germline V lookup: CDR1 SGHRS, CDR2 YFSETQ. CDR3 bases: TGCGCCAGCAGCTCGGACAAGACCACAGATACGCAGTATTTT. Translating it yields CASSSDKTTDTQYF. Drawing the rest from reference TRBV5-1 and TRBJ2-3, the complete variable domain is KAGVTQTPRYLIKTRGQQVTLSCSPISGHRSVSWYQQTPGQGLQFLFEYFSETQRNKGNFPGRFSGRQFSNSRSEMNVSTLELGDSALYLCASSSDKTTDTQYFGPGTRLTVL.

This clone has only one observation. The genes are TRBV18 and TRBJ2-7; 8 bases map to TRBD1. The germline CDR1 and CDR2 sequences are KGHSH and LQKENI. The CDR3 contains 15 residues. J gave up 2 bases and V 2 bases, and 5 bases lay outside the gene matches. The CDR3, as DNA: TGTGCCAGCTCACCAGGGGCAGGGGGCACCTACGAGCAGTACTTC. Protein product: CASSPGAGGTYEQYF.

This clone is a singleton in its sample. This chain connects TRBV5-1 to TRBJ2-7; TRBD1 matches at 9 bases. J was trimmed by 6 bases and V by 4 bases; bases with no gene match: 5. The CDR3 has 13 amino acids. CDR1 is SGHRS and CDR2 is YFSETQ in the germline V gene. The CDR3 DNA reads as TGCGCCAGCAGCGCAGGACAGGGGCTCGAGCAGTACTTC. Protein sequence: CASSAGQGLEQYF.

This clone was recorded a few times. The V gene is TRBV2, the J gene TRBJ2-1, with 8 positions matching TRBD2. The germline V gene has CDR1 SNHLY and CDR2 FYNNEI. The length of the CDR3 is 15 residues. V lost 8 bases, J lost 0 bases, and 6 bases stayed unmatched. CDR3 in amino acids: CASAAAGGSYNEQFF. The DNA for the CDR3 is TGTGCCAGCGCCGCCGCGGGAGGCTCCTACAATGAGCAGTTCTTC.

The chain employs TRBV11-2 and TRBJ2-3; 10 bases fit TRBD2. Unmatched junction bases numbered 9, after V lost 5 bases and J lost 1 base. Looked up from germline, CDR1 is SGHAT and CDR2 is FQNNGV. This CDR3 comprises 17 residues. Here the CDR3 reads CASSKRVAGGGTDTQYF. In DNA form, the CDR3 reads TGTGCCAGCAGCAAAAGAGTAGCGGGAGGAGGCACAGATACGCAGTATTTT.

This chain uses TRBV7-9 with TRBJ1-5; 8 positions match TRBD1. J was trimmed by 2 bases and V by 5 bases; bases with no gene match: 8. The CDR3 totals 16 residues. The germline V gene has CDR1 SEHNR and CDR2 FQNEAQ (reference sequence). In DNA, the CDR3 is TGTGCCAGCAGCCACTCGGACAGGGTAGGCAATCAGCCCCAGCATTTT. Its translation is CASSHSDRVGNQPQHF.

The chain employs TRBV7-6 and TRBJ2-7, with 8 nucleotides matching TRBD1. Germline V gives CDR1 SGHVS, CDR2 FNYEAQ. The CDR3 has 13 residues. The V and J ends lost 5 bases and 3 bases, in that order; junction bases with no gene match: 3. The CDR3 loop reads CASSRTGNYEQYF. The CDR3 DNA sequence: TGTGCCAGCAGCCGGACAGGGAACTACGAGCAGTACTTC. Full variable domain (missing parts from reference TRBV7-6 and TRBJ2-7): GAGVSQSPRYKVTKRGQDVALRCDPISGHVSLYWYRQALGQGPEFLTYFNYEAQQDKSGLPNDRFSAERPEGSISTLTIQRTEQRDSAMYRCASSRTGNYEQYFGPGTRLTVT.

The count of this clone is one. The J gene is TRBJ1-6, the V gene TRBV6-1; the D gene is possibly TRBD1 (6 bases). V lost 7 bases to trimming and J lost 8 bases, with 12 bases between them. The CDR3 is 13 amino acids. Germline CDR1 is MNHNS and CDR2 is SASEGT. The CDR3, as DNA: TGTGCCAGCACCGGACAGCCATATTCACCCCTCCACTTT. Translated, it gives CASTGQPYSPLHF.